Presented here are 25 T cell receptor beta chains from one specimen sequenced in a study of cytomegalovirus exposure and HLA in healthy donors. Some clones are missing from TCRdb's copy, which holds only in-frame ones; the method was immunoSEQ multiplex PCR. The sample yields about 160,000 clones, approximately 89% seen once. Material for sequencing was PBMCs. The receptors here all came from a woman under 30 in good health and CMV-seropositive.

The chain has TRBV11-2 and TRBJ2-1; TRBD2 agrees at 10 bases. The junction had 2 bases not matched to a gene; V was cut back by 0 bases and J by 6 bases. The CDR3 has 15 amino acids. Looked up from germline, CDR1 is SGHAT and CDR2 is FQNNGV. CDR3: CASSLELAGVNEQFF. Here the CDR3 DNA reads TGTGCCAGCAGCTTAGAGCTAGCGGGGGTCAATGAGCAGTTCTTC.

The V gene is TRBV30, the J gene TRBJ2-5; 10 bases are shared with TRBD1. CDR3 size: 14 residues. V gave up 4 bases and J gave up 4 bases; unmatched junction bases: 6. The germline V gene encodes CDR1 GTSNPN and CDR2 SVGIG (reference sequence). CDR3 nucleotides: TGTGCCTGGACCGCGACAGGGGGCGGAGAGACCCAGTACTTC. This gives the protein CAWTATGGGETQYF.

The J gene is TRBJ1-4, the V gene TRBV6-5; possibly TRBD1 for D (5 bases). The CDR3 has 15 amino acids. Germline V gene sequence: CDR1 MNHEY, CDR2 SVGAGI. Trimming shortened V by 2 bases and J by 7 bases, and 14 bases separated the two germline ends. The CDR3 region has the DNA TGTGCCAGCAGTTACAACGGCGGGGGTCGTGAAAAACTGTTTTTT. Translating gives CASSYNGGGREKLFF.

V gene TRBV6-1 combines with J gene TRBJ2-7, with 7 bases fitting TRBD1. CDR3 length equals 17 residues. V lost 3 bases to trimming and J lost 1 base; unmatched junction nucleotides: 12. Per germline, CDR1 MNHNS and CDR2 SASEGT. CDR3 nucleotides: TGTGCCAGCAGTGACACATATACCGGGACAGTATCCTACGAGCAGTACTTC. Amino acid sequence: CASSDTYTGTVSYEQYF.

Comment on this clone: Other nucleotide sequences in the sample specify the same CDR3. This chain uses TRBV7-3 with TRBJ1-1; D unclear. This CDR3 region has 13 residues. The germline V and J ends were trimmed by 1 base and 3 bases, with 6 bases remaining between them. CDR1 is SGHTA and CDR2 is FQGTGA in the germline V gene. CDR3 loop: CASSLSRDTEAFF. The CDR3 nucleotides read TGTGCCAGCAGCTTAAGTCGGGACACTGAAGCTTTCTTT.

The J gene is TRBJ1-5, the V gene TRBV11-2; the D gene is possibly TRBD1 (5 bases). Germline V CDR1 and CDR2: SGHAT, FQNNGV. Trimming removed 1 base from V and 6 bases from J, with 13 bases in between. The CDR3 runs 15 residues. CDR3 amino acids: CASSLVPAGGQPQHF. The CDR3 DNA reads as TGTGCCAGCAGCTTAGTTCCAGCGGGGGGTCAGCCCCAGCATTTT.

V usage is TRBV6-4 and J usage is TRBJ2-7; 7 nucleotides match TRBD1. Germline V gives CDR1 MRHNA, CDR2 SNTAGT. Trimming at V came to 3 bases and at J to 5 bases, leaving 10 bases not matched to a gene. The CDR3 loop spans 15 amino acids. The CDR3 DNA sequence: TGTGCCAGCAGTGAAAGGTTTGGGCAGGGGGACGAGCAGTACTTC. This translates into CASSERFGQGDEQYF.

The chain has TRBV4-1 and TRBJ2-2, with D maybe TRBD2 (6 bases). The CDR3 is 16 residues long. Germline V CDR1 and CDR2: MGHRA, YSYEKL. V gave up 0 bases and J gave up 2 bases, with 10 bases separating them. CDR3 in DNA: TGCGCCAGCAGCCAAGAGGTTAGCGGAAACACCGGGGAGCTGTTTTTT. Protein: CASSQEVSGNTGELFF.

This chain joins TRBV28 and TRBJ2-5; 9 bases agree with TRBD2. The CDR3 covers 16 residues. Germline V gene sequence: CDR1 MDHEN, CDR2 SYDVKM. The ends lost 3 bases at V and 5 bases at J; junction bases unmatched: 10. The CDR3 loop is CASSFGYISGRETQYF. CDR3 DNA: TGTGCCAGCAGTTTCGGGTACATCAGCGGGAGGGAGACCCAGTACTTC.

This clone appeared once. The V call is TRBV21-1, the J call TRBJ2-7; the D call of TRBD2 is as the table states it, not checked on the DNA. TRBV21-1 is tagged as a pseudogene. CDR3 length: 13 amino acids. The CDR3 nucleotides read TGTGCCAGCAGCACCTACTCGGACTCCGAGCAGTACTTC. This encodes CASSTYSDSEQYF.

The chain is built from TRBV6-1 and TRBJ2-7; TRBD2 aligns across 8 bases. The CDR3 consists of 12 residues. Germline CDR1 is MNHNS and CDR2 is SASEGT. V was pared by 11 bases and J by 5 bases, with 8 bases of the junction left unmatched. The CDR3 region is CALLGTSNEQYF. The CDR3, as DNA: TGTGCCCTTCTCGGGACTAGTAACGAGCAGTACTTC.

CDR3 loop: CASSASPSRSYEQYF. In nucleotides, the CDR3 is TGTGCCAGCAGCGCCTCACCTTCGCGCTCCTACGAGCAGTACTTC. V is TRBV11-2 and J is TRBJ2-7, with D unclear. The CDR3 is 15 amino acids. The V gene lost 5 bases and the J gene lost 0 bases, with 14 bases spanning the gap. Germline CDR1 SGHAT, CDR2 FQNNGV. Using reference TRBV11-2 and TRBJ2-7 for the parts outside the CDR3, the full variable domain is EAGVAQSPRYKIIEKRQSVAFWCNPISGHATLYWYQQILGQGPKLLIQFQNNGVVDDSQLPKDRFSAERLKGVDSTLKIQPAKLEDSAVYLCASSASPSRSYEQYFGPGTRLTVT.

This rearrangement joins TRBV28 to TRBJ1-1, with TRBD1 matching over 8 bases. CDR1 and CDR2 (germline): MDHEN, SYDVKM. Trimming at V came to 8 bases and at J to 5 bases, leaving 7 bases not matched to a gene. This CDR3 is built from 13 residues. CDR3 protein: CASRTRGRTEAFF. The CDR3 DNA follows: TGTGCCAGCCGTACCAGGGGGCGGACTGAAGCTTTCTTT.

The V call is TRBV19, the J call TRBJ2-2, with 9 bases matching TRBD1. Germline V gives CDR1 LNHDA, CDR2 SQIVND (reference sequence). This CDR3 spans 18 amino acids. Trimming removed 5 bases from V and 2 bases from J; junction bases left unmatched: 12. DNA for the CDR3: TGTGCCAGTAGTCCCACCATACTACAGGGGGCCAACACCGGGGAGCTGTTTTTT. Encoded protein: CASSPTILQGANTGELFF.

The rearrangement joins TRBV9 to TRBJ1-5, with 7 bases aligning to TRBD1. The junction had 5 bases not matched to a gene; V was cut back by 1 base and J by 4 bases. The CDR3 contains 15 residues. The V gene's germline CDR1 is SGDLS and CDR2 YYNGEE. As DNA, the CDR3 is TGTGCCAGCAGCGTATCCGGGACAGAAAATCAGCCCCAGCATTTT. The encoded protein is CASSVSGTENQPQHF.

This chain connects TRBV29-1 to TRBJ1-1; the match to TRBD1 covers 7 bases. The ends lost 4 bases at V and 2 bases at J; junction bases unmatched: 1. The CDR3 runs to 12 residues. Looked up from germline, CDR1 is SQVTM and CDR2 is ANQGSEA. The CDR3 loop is CSVGQGNTEAFF. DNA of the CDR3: TGCAGCGTTGGACAGGGAAACACTGAAGCTTTCTTT.

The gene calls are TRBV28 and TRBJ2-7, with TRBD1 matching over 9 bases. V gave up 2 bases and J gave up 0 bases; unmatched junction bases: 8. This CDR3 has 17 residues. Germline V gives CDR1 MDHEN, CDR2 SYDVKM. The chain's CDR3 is CASSLRSWDRVSYEQYF. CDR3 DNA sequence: TGTGCCAGCAGTTTAAGGAGTTGGGACAGGGTCTCCTACGAGCAGTACTTC.

The CDR3 region has the DNA TGTGCCAGCAGTTACTCGGCAGTGACCTACGAGCAGTACTTC. It encodes CASSYSAVTYEQYF. The chain links TRBV6-5 to TRBJ2-7, with D hard to call. The CDR3 has 14 residues. Germline CDR1 is MNHEY and CDR2 is SVGAGI. V was clipped by 0 bases and J by 2 bases, with 8 bases between them.

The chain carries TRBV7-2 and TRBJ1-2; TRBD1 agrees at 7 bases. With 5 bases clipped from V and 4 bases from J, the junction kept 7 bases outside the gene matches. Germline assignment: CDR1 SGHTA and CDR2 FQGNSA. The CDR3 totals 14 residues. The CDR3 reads CASSPGGNLYGYTF. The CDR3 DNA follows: TGTGCCAGCAGCCCAGGGGGGAACCTCTATGGCTACACCTTC.

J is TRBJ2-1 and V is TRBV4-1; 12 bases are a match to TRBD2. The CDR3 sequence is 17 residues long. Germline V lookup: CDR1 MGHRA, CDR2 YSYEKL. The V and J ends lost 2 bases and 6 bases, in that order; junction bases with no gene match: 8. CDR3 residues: CASSQPHLAGGLNEQFF. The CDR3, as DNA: TGCGCCAGCAGCCAACCCCACCTAGCGGGAGGGCTCAATGAGCAGTTCTTC.

In DNA form, the CDR3 reads TGTGCCAGCTCACCTCTAACAGCCTCTGGGGCCAACGTCCTGACTTTC. Translated, it gives CASSPLTASGANVLTF. The chain combines TRBV18 with TRBJ2-6; D is undetermined. The V and J ends lost 3 bases and 0 bases respectively, with 9 bases between them. Per the germline V gene, CDR1 is KGHSH and CDR2 is LQKENI. The CDR3 sequence is 16 residues long.

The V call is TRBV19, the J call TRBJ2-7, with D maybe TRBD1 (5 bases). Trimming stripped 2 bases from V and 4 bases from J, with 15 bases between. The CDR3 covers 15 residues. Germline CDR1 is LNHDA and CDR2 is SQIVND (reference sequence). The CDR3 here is CASSITRKGNYEQYF. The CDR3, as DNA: TGTGCCAGTAGTATAACGAGGAAGGGGAATTACGAGCAGTACTTC. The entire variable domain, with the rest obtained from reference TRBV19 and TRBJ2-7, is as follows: DGGITQSPKYLFRKEGQNVTLSCEQNLNHDAMYWYRQDPGQGLRLIYYSQIVNDFQKGDIAEGYSVSREKKESFPLTVTSAQKNPTAFYLCASSITRKGNYEQYFGPGTRLTVT.

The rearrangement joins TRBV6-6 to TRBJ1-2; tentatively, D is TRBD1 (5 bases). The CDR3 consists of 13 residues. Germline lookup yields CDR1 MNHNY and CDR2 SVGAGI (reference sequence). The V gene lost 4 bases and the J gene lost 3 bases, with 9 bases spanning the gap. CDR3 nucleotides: TGTGCCAGCAGTTCGGACAAAGACTATGGCTACACCTTC. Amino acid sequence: CASSSDKDYGYTF.

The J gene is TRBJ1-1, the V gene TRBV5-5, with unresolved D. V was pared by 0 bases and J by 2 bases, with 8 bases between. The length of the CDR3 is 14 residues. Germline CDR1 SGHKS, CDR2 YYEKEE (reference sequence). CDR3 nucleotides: TGTGCCAGCAGCTTGGCACACATTAACACTGAAGCTTTCTTT. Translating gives CASSLAHINTEAFF.

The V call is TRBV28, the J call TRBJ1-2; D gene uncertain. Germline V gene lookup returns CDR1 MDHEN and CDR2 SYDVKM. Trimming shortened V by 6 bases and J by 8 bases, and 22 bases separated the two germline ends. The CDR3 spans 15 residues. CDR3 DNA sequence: TGTGCCAGCAGCCCCTCCCGGGTCACTATCGGAGGCTACACCTTC. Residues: CASSPSRVTIGGYTF.